This TCR beta chain was retrieved from a study of cytomegalovirus exposure and HLA in healthy donors. Study results and limitations: An analysis done earlier found most TCR beta V segments productive about 87% or about 30% of the time. Presence/absence results assume similar sequencing depth per donor, which may not hold. The authors later found most CMV-associated TCR beta chains appeared HLA-restricted.

The germline gives CDR1 SEHNR, CDR2 FQNEAQ (reference sequence). The CDR3 contains 14 residues. On this clone itself: The antigen remains unidentified. At one end the junction does not follow the germline gene, possibly because of a read error.

PCR amplification relied on 60 Vbeta primers (plus 13 Jbeta primers). How the authors handled the data: As a later analysis found, there were 70 million to 80 million unique TCR beta chains, of which roughly 11 million were shared. Sequenced by immunoSEQ multiplex PCR; TCRdb stores in-frame clones only, minus some. V, J and clone size derive from that table, while D and trimming were established from the DNA sequence. Of some 48,000 clones listed, around 80% are singletons. Sample: PBMCs. The clonotype comes from a young man in good health and CMV-seropositive. The chain couples TRBV7-9 to TRBJ2-5; 11 bases map to TRBD2. CDR3 coding DNA: TGTTCCAGCAGCTCTAGCGGGGGGTCAGAGACCCAGTACTTC. This encodes CSSSSSGGSETQYF.